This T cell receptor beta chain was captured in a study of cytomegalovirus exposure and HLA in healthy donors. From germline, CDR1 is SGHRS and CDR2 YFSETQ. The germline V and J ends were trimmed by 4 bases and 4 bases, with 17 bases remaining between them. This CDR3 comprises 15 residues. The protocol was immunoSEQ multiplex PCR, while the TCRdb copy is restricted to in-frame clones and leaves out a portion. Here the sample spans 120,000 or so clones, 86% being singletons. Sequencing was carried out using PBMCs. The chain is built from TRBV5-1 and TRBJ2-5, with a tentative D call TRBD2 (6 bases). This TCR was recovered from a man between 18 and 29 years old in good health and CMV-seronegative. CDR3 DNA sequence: TGCGCCAGCAGCGCGGCCAGCGGGCTAGGAGAGACCCAGTACTTC. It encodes CASSAASGLGETQYF.